This T cell receptor (beta chain) was identified during a study of cytotoxic CD8 clonotypes in ibrutinib-treated CLL. The planned depth of sequencing spanned 1 in 200,000 to 1 in 1 million T cells. Assay: immunoSEQ multiplex PCR; the TCRdb copy retains only in-frame clones and omits some. The sample holds roughly 150,000 clones; about 78% are singletons and the top ten take around 4.9%. The germline V gene has CDR1 ENHRY and CDR2 SYGVKD. Trimming removed 4 bases at V and 0 bases at J, with 10 bases between. The CDR3 totals 14 residues. The source is a human donor with chronic lymphocytic leukemia. This specimen was PBMCs, taken after 24 months of ibrutinib treatment. V usage is TRBV10-3 and J usage is TRBJ2-7, with D unresolved. The CDR3 region has the DNA TGTGCCATCAGTGTGGGGTCCAACTCCTACGAGCAGTACTTC. This sequence encodes CAISVGSNSYEQYF.